Presented here are 8 T cell receptor beta chains from one specimen sequenced in a study of T cell responses to AZD1222 COVID-19 vaccine. Method: immunoSEQ multiplex PCR; TCRdb's copy keeps in-frame clones and lacks some. The table records about 120,000 clones, roughly nine tenths of them present only once. Source: peripheral blood, taken on day 0 of AZD1222 vaccination. These receptors all stem from an adult in good health.

The chain uses TRBV10-3 and TRBJ2-3, with a tentative D call TRBD2 (6 bases). CDR3 length equals 13 residues. The V end was cut by 5 bases, the J end by 5 bases, with 11 bases between. Germline CDR1 and CDR2: ENHRY and SYGVKD. CDR3 residues: CAISTGGIDTQYF. The CDR3 coding sequence is TGTGCCATCAGTACTGGAGGGATAGATACGCAGTATTTT.

The chain joins TRBV10-3 to TRBJ1-2; D not certain. This CDR3 has 12 amino acids. In germline, CDR1 is ENHRY, CDR2 SYGVKD. Deletions cut 0 bases from V and 7 bases from J, with 6 bases between. The CDR3 reads CAISESYRGYTF. The CDR3 nucleotides read TGTGCCATCAGTGAGTCATACCGTGGCTACACCTTC.

The rearrangement joins TRBV6-5 to TRBJ1-1; 7 nucleotides agree with TRBD1. Germline V gene data show CDR1 as MNHEY and CDR2 as SVGAGI. The CDR3 has 13 residues. V shed 6 bases and J 5 bases; nucleotides not matched to a gene: 6. The CDR3 nucleotides read TGTGCCAGCAGAGAGACAGGGTTGACTGAAGCTTTCTTT. This gives the protein CASRETGLTEAFF.

This chain uses TRBV28 with TRBJ1-1; D gene ambiguous. Germline V gene sequence: CDR1 MDHEN, CDR2 SYDVKM. The CDR3 has 14 amino acids. V was pared by 3 bases and J by 2 bases, with 10 bases between. CDR3 bases: TGTGCCAGCAGTTTGGGCAGACCCAACACTGAAGCTTTCTTT. Its translation: CASSLGRPNTEAFF.

The chain links TRBV7-9 to TRBJ2-1; 8 bases agree with TRBD1. The CDR3 has 14 residues. Germline CDR1 is SEHNR and CDR2 is FQNEAQ (reference sequence). The V segment lost 5 bases and the J segment 7 bases; nucleotides outside the gene matches: 7. The chain's CDR3 is CASSPRQGINEQFF. In nucleotides, the CDR3 is TGTGCCAGCAGCCCTAGACAGGGGATTAATGAGCAGTTCTTC.

The chain couples TRBV5-6 to TRBJ1-2; TRBD1 is a possible D gene (6 bases). The CDR3 is 13 amino acids. The germline V gene encodes CDR1 SGHDT and CDR2 YYEEEE. Trimming shortened V by 4 bases and J by 6 bases, and 13 bases separated the two germline ends. The CDR3: CASSKQGSHGYTF. As DNA, the CDR3 is TGTGCCAGCAGCAAACAGGGATCCCATGGCTACACCTTC.

This rearrangement joins TRBV5-8 to TRBJ1-2, with a tentative D call TRBD1 (6 bases). Trimming left V 0 bases short and J 2 bases short, with 20 bases between. There are 18 residues in the CDR3. Germline V gene data show CDR1 as SGHTS and CDR2 as YDEGEE. CDR3 loop: CASSLDREDSTPNYGYTF. The CDR3 coding sequence is TGTGCCAGCAGCTTGGACAGGGAAGATAGTACCCCGAACTATGGCTACACCTTC. Full variable domain (remainder filled in from reference TRBV5-8 and TRBJ1-2): EAGVTQSPTHLIKTRGQQATLRCSPISGHTSVYWYQQALGLGLQFLLWYDEGEERNRGNFPPRFSGRQFPNYSSELNVNALELEDSALYLCASSLDREDSTPNYGYTFGSGTRLTVV.

The CDR3 bases are TGTGCCACCAGTGCGGCCGGAGGGGGCTATGGCTACACCTTC. This translates into CATSAAGGGYGYTF. V is TRBV24-1 and J is TRBJ1-2, with a weak D call TRBD1 (6 bases). The CDR3 has 14 amino acids. The germline CDR1 and CDR2 sequences are KGHDR and SFDVKD. V was pared by 5 bases and J by 4 bases, with 13 bases between.